What follows are 16 T cell receptor beta chains derived from one specimen sequenced in a study of blood T cell repertoires in COVID-19. Profiling relied on immunoSEQ multiplex PCR, and the TCRdb table lists in-frame clones only, not all of them. The sample yields 210,000 or so clones, approximately 91% seen once. The sequenced sample consisted of peripheral blood. The receptors shown here come from a middle-aged man with acute or convalescent COVID-19.

The rearrangement joins TRBV7-9 to TRBJ2-3; 7 bases line up with TRBD2. Germline-derived CDR1 and CDR2 are SEHNR and FQNEAQ (reference sequence). This CDR3 is built from 15 residues. Unmatched junction bases numbered 9, after V lost 5 bases and J lost 4 bases. The CDR3 DNA reads as TGTGCCAGCAGCCTACCGGGACGGGGGGCAGATACGCAGTATTTT. The encoded protein is CASSLPGRGADTQYF.

Concerning this clone itself: Other DNA sequences within the sample encode an identical CDR3. Here the CDR3 DNA reads TGTGCCAGTAGTATCGGGACAGGACGTCCCTACGAGCAGTACTTC. It translates to CASSIGTGRPYEQYF. The chain links TRBV19 to TRBJ2-7; 8 bases align to TRBD1. CDR1 is LNHDA, CDR2 SQIVND, per germline (reference sequence). The CDR3 has 15 residues. The V gene end was trimmed by 3 bases and the J gene end by 2 bases; junction bases not matched to a gene: 6.

The CDR3, as DNA: TGTGCCAGCAGTCTTCTAGCGGGGGACCCAGATACGCAGTATTTT. Translated: CASSLLAGDPDTQYF. The rearrangement joins TRBV6-5 to TRBJ2-3, with 10 positions matching TRBD2. CDR1 is MNHEY, CDR2 SVGAGI, per germline. The CDR3 covers 15 residues. The V gene end was trimmed by 5 bases and the J gene end by 4 bases; junction bases not matched to a gene: 6.

The chain combines TRBV5-5 with TRBJ2-7; D possibly corresponds to TRBD1 (5 bases). Trimming removed 0 bases from V and 0 bases from J, with 7 bases in between. CDR3 size: 14 residues. Per germline, CDR1 SGHKS and CDR2 YYEKEE (reference sequence). The CDR3, as DNA: TGTGCCAGCAGCTTGGGACAGCTCTCCTACGAGCAGTACTTC. The encoded protein is CASSLGQLSYEQYF.

The chain couples TRBV5-4 to TRBJ2-7; 15 bases align to TRBD2. V shed 4 bases and J 6 bases; nucleotides not matched to a gene: 5. Per the germline V gene, CDR1 is SGHNT and CDR2 is YYREEE (reference sequence). This CDR3 contains 15 residues. CDR3 sequence (DNA): TGTGCCAGCAGCGACGGACTAGCGGGGGGGCTCGAGCAGTACTTC. Translation: CASSDGLAGGLEQYF.

This chain joins TRBV7-8 and TRBJ1-6; 8 nucleotides line up with TRBD1. The ends lost 4 bases at V and 7 bases at J; junction bases unmatched: 9. Germline V gene lookup returns CDR1 SGHVS and CDR2 FQNEAQ. The CDR3 covers 16 residues. The CDR3 coding sequence is TGTGCCAGCAGCTCTAGGGGTGACAGGGGCAATTCACCCCTCCACTTT. Amino acid sequence: CASSSRGDRGNSPLHF.

CDR3: CASSSLAGSDTGELFF. The CDR3 DNA is TGTGCCAGCAGCTCACTAGCGGGGTCCGACACCGGGGAGCTGTTTTTT. V usage is TRBV11-3 and J usage is TRBJ2-2; 10 nucleotides match TRBD2. The junction had 5 bases not matched to a gene; V was cut back by 4 bases and J by 3 bases. The CDR3 length is 16 residues. Germline V gene lookup returns CDR1 SGHNT and CDR2 YENEEA.

In this sample, this clone turned up once. The chain combines TRBV7-9 with TRBJ1-1; 7 bases line up with TRBD1. Per the germline V gene, CDR1 is SEHNR and CDR2 is FQNEAQ (reference sequence). V gave up 0 bases and J gave up 7 bases; unmatched junction bases: 5. This CDR3 spans 14 amino acids. The CDR3: CASSLALGQVEAFF. In DNA form, the CDR3 reads TGTGCCAGCAGCTTAGCCCTCGGACAGGTTGAAGCTTTCTTT.

The gene calls are TRBV30 and TRBJ1-6, with D perhaps matching TRBD1 (5 bases). The CDR3 has 17 residues. Trimming removed 2 bases at V and 0 bases at J, with 14 bases between. Germline loops: CDR1 GTSNPN, CDR2 SVGIG (reference sequence). In nucleotides, the CDR3 is TGTGCCTGGAGTCCCCTGATGGGGGGCTCCTATAATTCACCCCTCCACTTT. Translation gives CAWSPLMGGSYNSPLHF.

J is TRBJ2-7 and V is TRBV10-3; 8 bases map to TRBD1. CDR3 length equals 14 residues. J lost 3 bases, V lost 6 bases, and 7 bases had no gene match. The V gene's germline CDR1 is ENHRY and CDR2 SYGVKD. The CDR3 nucleotides read TGTGCCATCAGCACCGGGACAGGCGGCTACGAGCAGTACTTC. Translation gives CAISTGTGGYEQYF.

The rearrangement uses TRBV5-4 and TRBJ1-1; D gene unclear. In germline, CDR1 is SGHNT, CDR2 YYREEE (reference sequence). The V end lost 2 bases, the J end lost 7 bases, and 9 bases lay between the germline ends. CDR3 size: 12 residues. Here the CDR3 DNA reads TGTGCCAGCAGCTTTCGTCCGAGTGAAGCTTTCTTT. Its translation is CASSFRPSEAFF.

J is TRBJ1-1 and V is TRBV2; a weak D match, TRBD1 (6 bases). The CDR3 runs 17 residues. Deletions cut 0 bases from V and 2 bases from J, with 16 bases between. Germline CDR1 SNHLY, CDR2 FYNNEI. The CDR3 DNA reads TGTGCCAGCAGTGAAGCGCTGGGGGCTTCGGGTAACACTGAAGCTTTCTTT. Encoded protein: CASSEALGASGNTEAFF.

The chain has TRBV30 and TRBJ2-1; D possibly corresponds to TRBD2 (7 bases). Germline lookup yields CDR1 GTSNPN and CDR2 SVGIG (reference sequence). The CDR3 runs 10 residues. The V end was cut by 5 bases, the J end by 11 bases, with 10 bases between. The CDR3 is CAWGGAKQFF. The CDR3 DNA reads as TGTGCCTGGGGGGGGGCGAAGCAGTTCTTC.

The chain couples TRBV4-3 to TRBJ1-2; 9 bases are shared with TRBD1. The CDR3 consists of 15 residues. From germline, CDR1 is LGHNA and CDR2 YSLEER. V dropped 5 bases and J dropped 2; count of bases not matched to a gene: 6. Here the CDR3 DNA reads TGCGCCAGCAGCGCCTGGACAGGGGAAAACTATGGCTACACCTTC. Translating gives CASSAWTGENYGYTF.

The CDR3 nucleotides are TGTGCCAGCAGCTTTGGACAGGGTAACTATGGCTACACCTTC. Amino acid sequence: CASSFGQGNYGYTF. The chain uses TRBV5-6 and TRBJ1-2; 8 nucleotides agree with TRBD1. After removal of 2 bases from V and 1 base from J, the junction contained 1 base not matched to a gene. The CDR3 is 14 amino acids. Germline V gene sequence: CDR1 SGHDT, CDR2 YYEEEE.

The V and J genes are TRBV6-2 or TRBV6-3 and TRBJ1-6; 7 bases agree with TRBD1. CDR3 length: 18 amino acids. Unmatched junction bases numbered 20, after V lost 5 bases and J lost 10 bases. Germline V gene lookup returns CDR1 MNHEY and CDR2 SVGEGT. The CDR3 region is CASSLWASAQDRASPLHF. In DNA, the CDR3 is TGTGCCAGCAGTCTATGGGCCTCGGCCCAAGACAGGGCCTCACCCCTCCACTTT.